A single sample is the source of the 28 T cell receptor beta chains below, sequenced in a study of preoperative IRX-2 immunotherapy in early breast cancer. Profiled with immunoSEQ multiplex PCR; TCRdb holds only in-frame clones, not every one. The table includes roughly 62,000 clones, approximately 94% detected once. Treatment described: preoperative locoregional IRX-2 cytokine immunotherapy. Sample acquisition took place from a patient treated with IRX-2 immunotherapy. The origin of the receptors is a human donor with breast cancer.

This rearrangement joins TRBV6-1 to TRBJ2-3; TRBD2 agrees at 12 bases. Germline CDR1 and CDR2: MNHNS and SASEGT. This CDR3 region has 15 residues. V dropped 8 bases and J dropped 3; count of bases not matched to a gene: 6. CDR3 coding DNA: TGTGCCAGCTTAGGACTAGCGGGAAGAACAGATACGCAGTATTTT. Translating gives CASLGLAGRTDTQYF.

This clone was picked up one time. The V and J genes are TRBV27 and TRBJ2-7, with D hard to call. The CDR3 consists of 13 residues. In germline, CDR1 is MNHEY, CDR2 SMNVEV (reference sequence). The V end lost 2 bases, the J end lost 4 bases, and 9 bases lay between the germline ends. The CDR3 reads CASSLNYRYEQYF. CDR3 nucleotide sequence: TGTGCCAGCAGTTTAAACTATAGATACGAGCAGTACTTC.

The chain employs TRBV7-9 and TRBJ2-7; 8 bases agree with TRBD2. J was trimmed by 5 bases and V by 5 bases; bases with no gene match: 14. Germline loops: CDR1 SEHNR, CDR2 FQNEAQ (reference sequence). This CDR3 is built from 16 residues. Written as DNA, the CDR3 is TGTGCCAGCAGCCGGGGTGGGATAGCGGGGAGGCACGAGCAGTACTTC. It specifies CASSRGGIAGRHEQYF.

The CDR3: CASKVKLYHGVTLWGLEFIYEQYF. The CDR3, as DNA: TGTGCCAGTAAAGTCAAACTGTATCATGGTGTAACATTGTGGGGACTAGAGTTTATCTACGAGCAGTACTTC. The chain combines TRBV19 with TRBJ2-7, with 8 bases matching TRBD2. This CDR3 region has 24 residues. The germline V gene encodes CDR1 LNHDA and CDR2 SQIVND (reference sequence). V trimming: 7 bases; J trimming: 3 bases; junction bases outside the gene matches: 38.

V usage is TRBV4-1 and J usage is TRBJ1-6; D remains ambiguous. Germline V lookup: CDR1 MGHRA, CDR2 YSYEKL. This CDR3 comprises 17 residues. V dropped 1 base and J dropped 8 bases, with 18 bases sitting between them. In nucleotides, the CDR3 is TGCGCCAGCAGCCAAGTTGAATCCGGACGGACCCATTCACCCCTCCACTTT. Translating it yields CASSQVESGRTHSPLHF.

This clone appeared a single time. The genes are TRBV18 and TRBJ2-7, with D tentatively TRBD2 (5 bases). Germline V lookup: CDR1 KGHSH, CDR2 LQKENI. This CDR3 region has 14 residues. V lost 3 bases and J lost 1, with 10 bases in between. The CDR3 DNA sequence: TGTGCCAGCTCACCGGCGCCGGGGTCCTACGAGCAGTACTTC. It encodes CASSPAPGSYEQYF.

This chain links TRBV5-6 with TRBJ2-1, with 12 bases identical to TRBD2. V shed 4 bases, J shed 8 bases, and the junction held 10 bases outside the gene matches. Germline-derived CDR1 and CDR2 are SGHDT and YYEEEE. The CDR3 contains 16 residues. CDR3 region: CASSPLAGGQGDEQFF. DNA for the CDR3: TGTGCCAGCAGCCCCCTAGCGGGAGGGCAGGGGGATGAGCAGTTCTTC.

The genes are TRBV20-1 and TRBJ2-7; D unresolved. CDR1 is DFQATT, CDR2 SNEGSKA, per germline (reference sequence). The CDR3 has 10 residues. Trimming pared 5 bases from V and 5 bases from J, leaving 7 bases between. The CDR3 DNA sequence: TGCAGTGCTGGACCCAACGAGCAGTACTTC. Its translation is CSAGPNEQYF.

The rearrangement uses TRBV25-1 and TRBJ2-1; D is unresolved. The germline V gene encodes CDR1 MGHDK and CDR2 SYGVNS. CDR3 length: 13 amino acids. The V gene lost 2 bases and the J gene lost 12 bases, with 14 bases spanning the gap. The CDR3 DNA reads as TGTGCCAGCAGTGAAGGCCCGCGCACGTCGCAGTTCTTC. Amino acids: CASSEGPRTSQFF.

This chain uses TRBV27 with TRBJ1-1; weak D call: TRBD1 (5 bases). The V gene lost 5 bases and the J gene lost 1 base, with 8 bases spanning the gap. The CDR3 extends over 13 amino acids. Germline CDR1 and CDR2: MNHEY and SMNVEV (reference sequence). DNA of the CDR3: TGTGCCAGCAGTGGAGGGGAGAACACTGAAGCTTTCTTT. Its protein product is CASSGGENTEAFF.

The count of this clone is one. The rearrangement uses TRBV5-6 and TRBJ2-5; D perhaps matches TRBD1 (6 bases). The V end was cut by 4 bases, the J end by 1 base, with 8 bases between. The CDR3 runs 13 residues. Germline V gene data show CDR1 as SGHDT and CDR2 as YYEEEE. The chain's CDR3 is CASSRTAQETQYF. For the CDR3, the DNA is TGTGCCAGCAGCCGGACAGCCCAAGAGACCCAGTACTTC.

The chain couples TRBV28 to TRBJ2-3; 8 nucleotides line up with TRBD2. Germline V gene data show CDR1 as MDHEN and CDR2 as SYDVKM. The CDR3 consists of 14 residues. V trimming: 6 bases; J trimming: 2 bases; junction bases outside the gene matches: 4. The CDR3 protein is CASRSGGVTDTQYF. Written as DNA, the CDR3 is TGTGCCAGCAGAAGCGGGGGTGTCACAGATACGCAGTATTTT.

V and J are TRBV9 and TRBJ1-2; D possibly corresponds to TRBD1 (5 bases). The germline CDR1 and CDR2 sequences are SGDLS and YYNGEE. V gave up 2 bases and J gave up 0 bases, with 14 bases separating them. The CDR3 is made up of 16 amino acids. The CDR3 DNA is TGTGCCAGCAGCGTCTCTGGGACGCGGACTAACTATGGCTACACCTTC. Amino acid sequence: CASSVSGTRTNYGYTF.

The rearrangement links TRBV7-2 to TRBJ1-2, with 9 nucleotides matching TRBD1. This CDR3 spans 13 amino acids. Germline V lookup: CDR1 SGHTA, CDR2 FQGNSA. Trimming at V came to 3 bases and at J to 4 bases, leaving 0 bases not matched to a gene. CDR3 loop: CASSLDRGYGYTF. CDR3 coding DNA: TGTGCCAGCAGCTTGGACAGGGGCTATGGCTACACCTTC.

This chain connects TRBV7-8 to TRBJ2-3; D uncertain. Germline loops: CDR1 SGHVS, CDR2 FQNEAQ. The V and J ends lost 5 bases and 2 bases respectively, with 17 bases between them. The CDR3 totals 16 residues. In DNA, the CDR3 is TGTGCCAGCAGCCAACGACTTAGTGTAGCCACAGATACGCAGTATTTT. Protein: CASSQRLSVATDTQYF.

The CDR3 DNA is TGCGCCAGCAGCCAATTAAGACAGGAGCCTTTTATTACGAATGAGCAGTTCTTC. It translates to CASSQLRQEPFITNEQFF. The rearrangement joins TRBV4-1 to TRBJ2-1, with D possibly TRBD1 on 6 matching bases. V lost 2 bases and J 7 bases, leaving 24 bases between the germline ends. CDR1 and CDR2 (germline): MGHRA, YSYEKL. This CDR3 is 18 amino acids long.

Comments on this clone: One junction end disagrees with the germline gene, perhaps due to a read error. The rearrangement joins TRBV7-9 to TRBJ1-2; D is uncertain. CDR3 length equals 12 residues. In germline, CDR1 is SEHNR, CDR2 FQNEAQ (reference sequence). CDR3 nucleotide sequence: TGTGCCAGCAGTCTCTGGGGAGATGGCTACGCCTTC. Translation: CASSLWGDGYAF.

The chain is built from TRBV7-9 and TRBJ2-7, with D maybe TRBD2 (5 bases). Germline CDR1 reads SEHNR; CDR2 reads FQNEAQ (reference sequence). The CDR3 loop spans 13 amino acids. Trimming stripped 3 bases from V and 2 bases from J, with 8 bases between. CDR3 amino acids: CASSLEVAYEQYF. Written as DNA, the CDR3 is TGTGCCAGCAGCTTGGAGGTAGCCTACGAGCAGTACTTC. The whole variable domain, filled in from reference TRBV7-9 and TRBJ2-7, reads DTGVSQNPRHKITKRGQNVTFRCDPISEHNRLYWYRQTLGQGPEFLTYFQNEAQLEKSRLLSDRFSAERPKGSFSTLEIQRTEQGDSAMYLCASSLEVAYEQYFGPGTRLTVT.

In its sample, this clone was seen once. CDR3 amino acids: CASSQVRYTEAFF. CDR3 bases: TGCGCCAGCAGCCAAGTTAGGTACACTGAAGCTTTCTTT. V is TRBV4-3 and J is TRBJ1-1; no firm D call. The CDR3 length is 13 residues. CDR1 and CDR2 from the germline V gene are LGHNA and YSLEER. The V gene lost 1 base and the J gene lost 3 bases, with 6 bases spanning the gap.

V is TRBV9 and J is TRBJ2-7; D possibly corresponds to TRBD2 (7 bases). The germline V gene encodes CDR1 SGDLS and CDR2 YYNGEE. CDR3 length equals 16 residues. The germline V and J ends were trimmed by 0 bases and 3 bases, with 16 bases remaining between them. CDR3 sequence reads: CASSVGGGPTVYEQYF. The CDR3 DNA is TGTGCCAGCAGCGTAGGGGGGGGCCCCACCGTCTACGAGCAGTACTTC.

The rearrangement uses TRBV7-2 and TRBJ1-5, with D unresolved. The V end was cut by 2 bases, the J end by 0 bases, with 8 bases between. CDR1 is SGHTA and CDR2 is FQGNSA in the germline V gene. The CDR3 runs to 15 residues. The CDR3 nucleotides are TGTGCCAGCAGCTTACGGGAATATAGCAATCAGCCCCAGCATTTT. Protein: CASSLREYSNQPQHF.

The V call is TRBV5-1, the J call TRBJ2-1, with 8 bases aligning to TRBD2. This CDR3 is built from 16 residues. Germline lookup yields CDR1 SGHRS and CDR2 YFSETQ. V shed 4 bases, J shed 4 bases, and the junction held 10 bases outside the gene matches. The CDR3 is CASSGLSSGLYNEQFF. CDR3 coding DNA: TGCGCCAGCAGCGGTCTCTCTAGCGGGTTATACAATGAGCAGTTCTTC.

The V and J genes are TRBV6-4 and TRBJ2-1, with 7 bases matching TRBD1. The length of the CDR3 is 13 residues. V shed 5 bases, J shed 7 bases, and the junction held 5 bases outside the gene matches. Germline V lookup: CDR1 MRHNA, CDR2 SNTAGT. The CDR3 DNA reads TGTGCCAGCAGTAACAGGGGCGGGAATGAGCAGTTCTTC. Protein: CASSNRGGNEQFF.

The V and J genes are TRBV6-4 and TRBJ2-3, with 7 bases that match TRBD2. Trimming took 4 bases from V and 7 from J; bases not matched to a gene: 8. Germline CDR1 is MRHNA and CDR2 is SNTAGT. There are 14 residues in the CDR3. Here the CDR3 reads CASSAELAMHTQYF. CDR3 nucleotide sequence: TGTGCCAGCAGTGCGGAACTAGCGATGCATACGCAGTATTTT.

The chain couples TRBV19 to TRBJ2-1, with unresolved D. The CDR3 sequence is 13 residues long. With 2 bases removed from V and 7 bases from J, the gap between germline ends came to 9 bases. Germline V gene data show CDR1 as LNHDA and CDR2 as SQIVND (reference sequence). CDR3: CASSIRLMNEQFF. CDR3 coding DNA: TGTGCCAGTAGTATAAGACTGATGAATGAGCAGTTCTTC.

The V call is TRBV29-1, the J call TRBJ2-7; D not resolved. Germline CDR1 is SQVTM and CDR2 is ANQGSEA. The CDR3 has 12 residues. Trimming pared 5 bases from V and 3 bases from J, leaving 11 bases between. In nucleotides, the CDR3 is TGCAGCGTTTCGTCCATGGACTACGAGCAGTACTTC. Translation gives CSVSSMDYEQYF.

The chain carries TRBV18 and TRBJ2-7; 13 nucleotides align to TRBD2. With 2 bases clipped from V and 3 bases from J, the junction kept 13 bases outside the gene matches. Per germline, CDR1 KGHSH and CDR2 LQKENI. The CDR3 is 19 amino acids. CDR3 amino acids: CASSPTGGLAGVADYEQYF. The CDR3 coding sequence is TGTGCCAGCTCACCAACCGGAGGACTAGCGGGAGTCGCGGACTACGAGCAGTACTTC.

The chain joins TRBV19 to TRBJ1-1; TRBD1 matches at 7 bases. Germline CDR1 LNHDA, CDR2 SQIVND (reference sequence). Trimming cost V 2 bases and J 5 bases; bases outside gene matches: 2. The CDR3 is 13 amino acids. CDR3 residues: CASSIQGGTEAFF. CDR3 DNA sequence: TGTGCCAGTAGTATACAGGGGGGAACTGAAGCTTTCTTT.